The 29 T cell receptor beta chains presented below share a single source sample, sequenced in a study of technical replicates of blood from several donors (dated by TCRdb to the late 2010s). Libraries were built with the immunoSEQ multiplex PCR assay. Entries here come from immuneACCESS through TCRdb and include only in-frame sequences with V and J called. Some clones fail to appear in such tables; in the studies checked, an unresolved V gene covers under half of the shortfall, and the cause of the remainder is unknown. The sample table records approximately 53,000 clones; about 96% of these occur just once. The biggest ten clones account for 0.35% to 0.5% of the sample. Sequenced material: T cells isolated from PBMCs. The receptors stem from a human donor in good health.

J is TRBJ2-5 and V is TRBV28, with D uncertain. The length of the CDR3 is 14 residues. V was shortened by 3 bases and J by 1 base, with 9 bases between the two germline ends. In germline, CDR1 is MDHEN, CDR2 SYDVKM. The CDR3 protein is CASSLQAVQETQYF. The CDR3 nucleotides are TGTGCCAGCAGTTTGCAGGCAGTCCAAGAGACCCAGTACTTC.

The rearrangement links TRBV9 to TRBJ1-5; 9 bases are shared with TRBD1. The V gene's germline CDR1 is SGDLS and CDR2 YYNGEE. The V and J ends lost 0 bases and 6 bases, in that order; junction bases with no gene match: 4. The CDR3 spans 15 residues. CDR3 sequence: CASSVGTGEGQPQHF. The CDR3 region has the DNA TGTGCCAGCAGCGTAGGGACAGGGGAAGGTCAGCCCCAGCATTTT.

This clone appeared once. This chain's CDR3 is CASSAWGGSAYEQYF. As DNA, the CDR3 is TGCGCCAGCAGCGCCTGGGGCGGGAGTGCGTACGAGCAGTACTTC. The rearrangement joins TRBV5-1 to TRBJ2-7; 7 bases agree with TRBD2. This CDR3 contains 15 residues. V gave up 4 bases and J gave up 4 bases; unmatched junction bases: 11. CDR1 is SGHRS, CDR2 YFSETQ, per germline. Looking up the rest from reference TRBV5-1 and TRBJ2-7 gives the full variable domain: KAGVTQTPRYLIKTRGQQVTLSCSPISGHRSVSWYQQTPGQGLQFLFEYFSETQRNKGNFPGRFSGRQFSNSRSEMNVSTLELGDSALYLCASSAWGGSAYEQYFGPGTRLTVT.

Only one count was recorded for this clone. As DNA, the CDR3 is TGTGCCAGCAGCTTAATTGGGGGCAGGAACACTGAAGCTTTCTTT. Its protein product is CASSLIGGRNTEAFF. The chain combines TRBV7-2 with TRBJ1-1; D possibly corresponds to TRBD1 (6 bases). The germline V gene encodes CDR1 SGHTA and CDR2 FQGNSA. The CDR3 extends over 15 amino acids. The ends were cut back, 2 bases at V and 1 base at J, with 11 bases in the middle.

V and J are TRBV30 and TRBJ2-1; TRBD2 might be the D (5 bases). From germline, CDR1 is GTSNPN and CDR2 SVGIG (reference sequence). Between the trimmed V and J ends, which lost 0 bases and 8 bases, there was a span of 20 bases. This CDR3 has 16 residues. In DNA form, the CDR3 reads TGTGCCTGGAGTGTAGTAGGGAGTCCTCCTCTCGATGAGCAGTTCTTC. It encodes CAWSVVGSPPLDEQFF. Full variable domain (outside the CDR3, taken from reference TRBV30 and TRBJ2-1): SQTIHQWPATLVQPVGSPLSLECTVEGTSNPNLYWYRQAAGRGLQLLFYSVGIGQISSEVPQNLSASRPQDRQFILSSKKLLLSDSGFYLCAWSVVGSPPLDEQFFGPGTRLTVL.

This rearrangement joins TRBV30 to TRBJ2-7, with TRBD2 matching over 10 bases. J lost 3 bases, V lost 4 bases, and 9 bases had no gene match. Germline values: CDR1 GTSNPN, CDR2 SVGIG (reference sequence). The CDR3 sequence is 15 residues long. In DNA form, the CDR3 reads TGTGCCTGGAAACCCGGACTAGCGGAACACTACGAGCAGTACTTC. Translated, it gives CAWKPGLAEHYEQYF.

The V gene is TRBV6-5, the J gene TRBJ2-7, with 11 bases aligning to TRBD1. The CDR3 consists of 15 residues. Trimming cost V 0 bases and J 3 bases; bases outside gene matches: 1. CDR1 and CDR2 from the germline V gene are MNHEY and SVGAGI. The CDR3 here is CASSYSGTGGYEQYF. CDR3 nucleotides: TGTGCCAGCAGTTACTCCGGGACAGGGGGCTACGAGCAGTACTTC.

The count of this clone is one. This chain connects TRBV9 to TRBJ2-3, with D perhaps TRBD2 (6 bases). V shed 4 bases and J shed 6 bases, with 18 bases lying between them. Germline V lookup: CDR1 SGDLS, CDR2 YYNGEE. The CDR3 totals 15 residues. CDR3 nucleotide sequence: TGTGCCAGCAGCCCCTGGGACTTACCTGTGGATACGCAGTATTTT. It is translated as CASSPWDLPVDTQYF.

The chain joins TRBV30 to TRBJ2-7, with D tentatively TRBD1 (5 bases). Deletions cut 3 bases from V and 2 bases from J, with 5 bases between. The germline CDR1 and CDR2 sequences are GTSNPN and SVGIG (reference sequence). This CDR3 spans 11 amino acids. This chain's CDR3 is CAWRDTYEQYF. The CDR3 DNA is TGTGCCTGGAGGGACACCTACGAGCAGTACTTC.

This clone was seen only once. The CDR3 loop is CAISEGLVTETQYF. CDR3 DNA sequence: TGTGCCATCAGTGAGGGACTAGTGACGGAGACCCAGTACTTC. V and J are TRBV10-3 and TRBJ2-5; TRBD2 aligns across 7 bases. Germline assignment: CDR1 ENHRY and CDR2 SYGVKD. V lost 2 bases, J lost 5 bases, and 5 bases stayed unmatched. The CDR3 contains 14 residues.

The genes are TRBV2 and TRBJ2-1; TRBD2 aligns across 11 bases. CDR3 size: 13 residues. After removal of 8 bases from V and 6 bases from J, the junction contained 3 bases not matched to a gene. CDR1 SNHLY and CDR2 FYNNEI come from the germline V gene. This CDR3 is CASLTSGSNEQFF. The CDR3 bases are TGTGCCAGCTTAACTAGCGGGAGCAATGAGCAGTTCTTC.

This clone has a single count. This chain connects TRBV9 to TRBJ1-3; D gene unclear. Per the germline V gene, CDR1 is SGDLS and CDR2 is YYNGEE. Trimming shortened V by 0 bases and J by 4 bases, and 5 bases separated the two germline ends. The CDR3 contains 13 residues. CDR3 sequence (DNA): TGTGCCAGCAGCGTAGTTGAGGGAAACACCATATATTTT. Protein: CASSVVEGNTIYF.

V usage is TRBV27 and J usage is TRBJ1-2, with a tentative D call TRBD1 (6 bases). V was clipped by 8 bases and J by 6 bases, with 13 bases between them. This CDR3 has 12 amino acids. Per the germline V gene, CDR1 is MNHEY and CDR2 is SMNVEV (reference sequence). CDR3 nucleotides: TGTGCCAGCGCTGGGGGGGGGCATGGCTACACCTTC. This translates into CASAGGGHGYTF.

The CDR3 protein is CASSLKKGQLNEKLFF. The CDR3 DNA reads as TGTGCCAGCAGCCTTAAGAAGGGACAGCTTAATGAAAAACTGTTTTTT. The chain links TRBV5-6 to TRBJ1-4; 7 positions match TRBD1. CDR3 length: 16 amino acids. J gave up 4 bases and V 4 bases, and 10 bases lay outside the gene matches. Germline CDR1 reads SGHDT; CDR2 reads YYEEEE. Combining the CDR3 with reference TRBV5-6 and TRBJ1-4 gives the whole variable domain DAGVTQSPTHLIKTRGQQVTLRCSPKSGHDTVSWYQQALGQGPQFIFQYYEEEERQRGNFPDRFSGHQFPNYSSELNVNALLLGDSALYLCASSLKKGQLNEKLFFGSGTQLSVL.

This clone was observed a handful of times. V gene TRBV19 combines with J gene TRBJ1-1; a weak D match, TRBD1 (5 bases). V was shortened by 7 bases and J by 5 bases, with 17 bases between the two germline ends. Germline V lookup: CDR1 LNHDA, CDR2 SQIVND (reference sequence). The CDR3 spans 14 residues. The CDR3, as DNA: TGTGCCAGTAAGGGGAGGGGAGGGCGAACTGAAGCTTTCTTT. Translation: CASKGRGGRTEAFF.

The chain recombines TRBV9 with TRBJ2-1; 8 bases align to TRBD2. Unmatched junction bases numbered 5, after V lost 2 bases and J lost 7 bases. The CDR3 is 14 residues long. Per germline, CDR1 SGDLS and CDR2 YYNGEE. The DNA of the CDR3 is TGTGCCAGCAGCGTTGCGGGAGGAAATAATGAGCAGTTCTTC. This encodes CASSVAGGNNEQFF.

CDR3 residues: CASSRTGDTQYF. The CDR3 bases are TGTGCCAGCAGTAGGACAGGCGATACGCAGTATTTT. The V and J genes are TRBV6-5 and TRBJ2-3; TRBD1 matches 7 bases. The J segment lost 6 bases and the V segment lost 5 bases, leaving 2 bases of the junction unmatched. The CDR3 covers 12 residues. Germline CDR1 MNHEY, CDR2 SVGAGI.

The CDR3 region is CASSSGGREQFF. The DNA of the CDR3 is TGTGCCAGCAGCTCCGGGGGGAGGGAGCAGTTCTTC. V gene TRBV7-9 combines with J gene TRBJ2-1, with TRBD2 matching 7 bases. The ends lost 4 bases at V and 10 bases at J; junction bases unmatched: 4. Germline CDR1 and CDR2: SEHNR and FQNEAQ (reference sequence). The CDR3 covers 12 residues.

The chain carries TRBV29-1 and TRBJ2-7, with D perhaps matching TRBD2 (6 bases). The germline CDR1 and CDR2 sequences are SQVTM and ANQGSEA. The CDR3 has 14 residues. The V end lost 5 bases, the J end lost 7 bases, and 21 bases lay between the germline ends. The CDR3 nucleotides read TGCAGCGTTAGGGTTAGCGGATACCTTTTTGAGCAGTACTTC. This gives the protein CSVRVSGYLFEQYF.

The chain recombines TRBV6-6 with TRBJ1-5; 8 bases fit TRBD1. In germline, CDR1 is MNHNY, CDR2 SVGAGI (reference sequence). CDR3 length: 13 residues. The V segment lost 6 bases and the J segment 6 bases; nucleotides outside the gene matches: 4. The CDR3 region is CASRETGAQPQHF. CDR3 bases: TGTGCCAGCAGAGAGACAGGGGCTCAGCCCCAGCATTTT.

This clone was picked up one time. The chain is built from TRBV4-3 and TRBJ2-3, with D tentatively TRBD1 (6 bases). Trimming left V 4 bases short and J 0 bases short, with 14 bases between. The CDR3 covers 16 residues. The germline V gene has CDR1 LGHNA and CDR2 YSLEER. The CDR3 protein is CASSPTGRTSTDTQYF. CDR3 DNA sequence: TGCGCCAGCAGCCCAACAGGGAGAACCAGCACAGATACGCAGTATTTT.

This clone has just a few counts. The V and J genes are TRBV4-1 and TRBJ1-2, with a tentative D call TRBD1 (5 bases). The germline V gene encodes CDR1 MGHRA and CDR2 YSYEKL. The CDR3 runs to 17 residues. The germline V and J ends were trimmed by 2 bases and 0 bases, with 16 bases remaining between them. The CDR3 protein is CASSQPSGLRTNYGYTF. The CDR3 DNA follows: TGCGCCAGCAGCCAACCGTCGGGACTCAGGACTAACTATGGCTACACCTTC.

The chain carries TRBV6-6 and TRBJ2-7, with 7 nucleotides matching TRBD2. This CDR3 contains 11 residues. V lost 7 bases and J lost 6; bases outside the gene matches: 3. Germline CDR1 and CDR2: MNHNY and SVGAGI (reference sequence). CDR3 region: CASMGEGEQYF. CDR3 DNA sequence: TGTGCCAGCATGGGGGAGGGCGAGCAGTACTTC.

This clone was observed once. The V gene is TRBV29-1, the J gene TRBJ2-7; D may be TRBD1 (5 bases). The CDR3 loop spans 13 amino acids. Germline values: CDR1 SQVTM, CDR2 ANQGSEA. V gave up 3 bases and J gave up 3 bases, with 12 bases separating them. CDR3 bases: TGCAGCGTTGATCAGGGAAACGGCTACGAGCAGTACTTC. As protein: CSVDQGNGYEQYF.

This chain joins TRBV4-2 and TRBJ2-3, with 7 bases fitting TRBD2. Germline assignment: CDR1 LGHNA and CDR2 YNFKEQ. This CDR3 region has 14 residues. The V segment lost 4 bases and the J segment 6 bases; nucleotides outside the gene matches: 7. CDR3 DNA sequence: TGTGCCAGCAGCCTCCGACTAGCATACGATACGCAGTATTTT. It is translated as CASSLRLAYDTQYF.

The V and J genes are TRBV11-2 and TRBJ1-2; TRBD1 matches 9 bases. Germline V gene sequence: CDR1 SGHAT, CDR2 FQNNGV. The CDR3 loop spans 17 amino acids. The J segment lost 2 bases and the V segment lost 1 base, leaving 8 bases of the junction unmatched. The CDR3 sequence is CASSLGEYRGPNYGYTF. In DNA form, the CDR3 reads TGTGCCAGCAGCTTAGGTGAATACAGGGGGCCAAACTATGGCTACACCTTC.

The chain is built from TRBV28 and TRBJ2-1; D is perhaps TRBD2 (6 bases). CDR1 and CDR2 from the germline V gene are MDHEN and SYDVKM. This CDR3 contains 15 residues. V lost 3 bases to trimming and J lost 2 bases, with 11 bases between them. CDR3: CASSFYWEAYNEQFF. CDR3 nucleotide sequence: TGTGCCAGCAGTTTCTACTGGGAGGCCTACAATGAGCAGTTCTTC.

The DNA of the CDR3 is TGTGCCAGCAAAGGTAGCGGGGGGAACACCGGGGAGCTGTTTTTT. Amino acids: CASKGSGGNTGELFF. V gene TRBV9 combines with J gene TRBJ2-2; the match to TRBD2 covers 9 bases. With 6 bases clipped from V and 1 base from J, the junction kept 4 bases outside the gene matches. The CDR3 extends over 15 amino acids. CDR1 SGDLS and CDR2 YYNGEE come from the germline V gene.

The chain couples TRBV30 to TRBJ2-1; no reliable D call. The CDR3 length is 12 residues. V was clipped by 4 bases and J by 2 bases, with 6 bases between them. The germline CDR1 and CDR2 sequences are GTSNPN and SVGIG (reference sequence). The CDR3 sequence: CAWTPAYNEQFF. The CDR3 bases are TGTGCCTGGACCCCCGCCTACAATGAGCAGTTCTTC. The whole variable domain, remainder taken from reference TRBV30 and TRBJ2-1, is SQTIHQWPATLVQPVGSPLSLECTVEGTSNPNLYWYRQAAGRGLQLLFYSVGIGQISSEVPQNLSASRPQDRQFILSSKKLLLSDSGFYLCAWTPAYNEQFFGPGTRLTVL.